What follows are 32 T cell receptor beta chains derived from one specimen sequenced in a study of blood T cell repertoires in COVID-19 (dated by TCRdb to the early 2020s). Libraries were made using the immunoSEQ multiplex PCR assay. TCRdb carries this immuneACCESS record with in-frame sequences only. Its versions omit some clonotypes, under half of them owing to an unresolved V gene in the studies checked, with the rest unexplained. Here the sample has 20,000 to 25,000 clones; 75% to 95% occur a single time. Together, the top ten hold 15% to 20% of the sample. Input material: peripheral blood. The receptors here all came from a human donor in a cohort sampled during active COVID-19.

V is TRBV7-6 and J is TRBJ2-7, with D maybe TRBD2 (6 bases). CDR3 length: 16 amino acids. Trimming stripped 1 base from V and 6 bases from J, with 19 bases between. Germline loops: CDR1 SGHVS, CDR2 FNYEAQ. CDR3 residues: CASSLGSGQGGFEQYF. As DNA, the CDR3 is TGTGCCAGCAGCTTAGGTTCAGGTCAGGGAGGATTCGAGCAGTACTTC.

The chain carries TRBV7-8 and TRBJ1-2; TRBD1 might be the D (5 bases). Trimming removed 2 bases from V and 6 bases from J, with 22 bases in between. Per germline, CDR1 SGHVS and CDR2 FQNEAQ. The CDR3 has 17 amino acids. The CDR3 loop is CASSLLGQLKPQHGYTF. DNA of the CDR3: TGTGCCAGCAGCTTACTGGGGCAGCTGAAGCCCCAGCATGGCTACACCTTC.

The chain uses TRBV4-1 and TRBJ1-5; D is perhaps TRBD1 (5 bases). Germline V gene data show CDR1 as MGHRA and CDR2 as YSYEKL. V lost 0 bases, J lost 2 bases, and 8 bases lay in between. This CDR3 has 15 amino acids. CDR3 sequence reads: CASSQESRGNQPQHF. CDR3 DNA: TGCGCCAGCAGCCAAGAGTCCAGGGGCAATCAGCCCCAGCATTTT.

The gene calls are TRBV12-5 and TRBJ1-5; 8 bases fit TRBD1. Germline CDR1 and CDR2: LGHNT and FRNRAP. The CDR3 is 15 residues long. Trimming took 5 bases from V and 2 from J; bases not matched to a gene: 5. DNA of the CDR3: TGTGCTAGTGGTCCGGACAGGGAACGCAATCAGCCCCAGCATTTT. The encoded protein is CASGPDRERNQPQHF.

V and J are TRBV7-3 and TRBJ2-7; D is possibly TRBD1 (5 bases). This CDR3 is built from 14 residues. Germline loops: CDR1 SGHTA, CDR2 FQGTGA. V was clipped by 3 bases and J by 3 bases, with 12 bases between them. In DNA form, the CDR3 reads TGTGCCAGCAGCTTGCAGGCCCAGGGCTACGAGCAGTACTTC. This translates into CASSLQAQGYEQYF. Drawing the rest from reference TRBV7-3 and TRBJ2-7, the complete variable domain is GAGVSQTPSNKVTEKGKYVELRCDPISGHTALYWYRQSLGQGPEFLIYFQGTGAADDSGLPNDRFFAVRPEGSVSTLKIQRTERGDSAVYLCASSLQAQGYEQYFGPGTRLTVT.

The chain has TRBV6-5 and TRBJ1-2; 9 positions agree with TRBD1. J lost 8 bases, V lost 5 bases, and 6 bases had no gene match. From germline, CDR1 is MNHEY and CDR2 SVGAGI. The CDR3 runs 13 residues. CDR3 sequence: CASSRTGGYGYTF. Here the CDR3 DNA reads TGTGCCAGCAGTCGCACAGGGGGCTACGGCTACACCTTC.

This CDR3 is CSASGGQNSPLHF. In DNA, the CDR3 is TGCAGTGCTAGTGGGGGCCAAAATTCACCCCTCCACTTT. The genes are TRBV20-1 and TRBJ1-6, with a weak D call TRBD1 (6 bases). The V gene's germline CDR1 is DFQATT and CDR2 SNEGSKA (reference sequence). V lost 3 bases to trimming and J lost 7 bases, with 10 bases between them. CDR3 length equals 13 residues.

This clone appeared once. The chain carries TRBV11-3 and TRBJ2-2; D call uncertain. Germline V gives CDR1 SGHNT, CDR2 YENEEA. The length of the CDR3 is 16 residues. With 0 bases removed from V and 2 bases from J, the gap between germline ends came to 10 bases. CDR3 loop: CASSLESFINTGELFF. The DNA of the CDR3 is TGTGCCAGCAGCTTAGAGAGTTTCATCAACACCGGGGAGCTGTTTTTT.

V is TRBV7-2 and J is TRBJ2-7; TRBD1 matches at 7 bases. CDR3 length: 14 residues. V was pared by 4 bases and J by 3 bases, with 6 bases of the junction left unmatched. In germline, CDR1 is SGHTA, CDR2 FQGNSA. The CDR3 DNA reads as TGTGCCAGCAGCTATAAAGGGGGCGGCTACGAGCAGTACTTC. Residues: CASSYKGGGYEQYF.

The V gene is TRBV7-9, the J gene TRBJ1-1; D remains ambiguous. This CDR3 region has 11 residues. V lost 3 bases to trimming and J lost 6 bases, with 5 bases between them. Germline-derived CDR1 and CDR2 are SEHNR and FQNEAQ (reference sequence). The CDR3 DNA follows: TGTGCCAGCAGCTTCAGTGCTGAAGCTTTCTTT. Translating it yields CASSFSAEAFF.

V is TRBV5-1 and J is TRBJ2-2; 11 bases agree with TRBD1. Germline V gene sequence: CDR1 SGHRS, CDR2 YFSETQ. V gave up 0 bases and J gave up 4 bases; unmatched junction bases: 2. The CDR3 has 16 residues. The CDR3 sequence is CASSLVGTGGTGELFF. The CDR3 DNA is TGCGCCAGCAGCTTGGTGGGGACAGGGGGCACCGGGGAGCTGTTTTTT.

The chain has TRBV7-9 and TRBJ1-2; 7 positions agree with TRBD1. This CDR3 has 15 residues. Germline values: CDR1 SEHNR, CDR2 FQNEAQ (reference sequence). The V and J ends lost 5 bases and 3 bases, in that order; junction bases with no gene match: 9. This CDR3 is CASSPVRGRDYGYTF. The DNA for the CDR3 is TGTGCCAGCAGCCCTGTAAGGGGGCGCGACTATGGCTACACCTTC.

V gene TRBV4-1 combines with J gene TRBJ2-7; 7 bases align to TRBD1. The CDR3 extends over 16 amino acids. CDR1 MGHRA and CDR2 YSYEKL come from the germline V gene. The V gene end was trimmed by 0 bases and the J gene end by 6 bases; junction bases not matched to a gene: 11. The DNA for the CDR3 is TGCGCCAGCAGCCAAGAACGTTCCACACAGGGGCCCGAGCAGTACTTC. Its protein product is CASSQERSTQGPEQYF.

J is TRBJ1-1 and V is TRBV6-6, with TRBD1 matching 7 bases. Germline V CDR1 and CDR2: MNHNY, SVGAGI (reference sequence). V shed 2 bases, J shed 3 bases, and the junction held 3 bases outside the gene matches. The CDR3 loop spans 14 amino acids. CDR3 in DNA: TGTGCCAGCAGTTACCAGGGGGTTGACACTGAAGCTTTCTTT. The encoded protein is CASSYQGVDTEAFF.

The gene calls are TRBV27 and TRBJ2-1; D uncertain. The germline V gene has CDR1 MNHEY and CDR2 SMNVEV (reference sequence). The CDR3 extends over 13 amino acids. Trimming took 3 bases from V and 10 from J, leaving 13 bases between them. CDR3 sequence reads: CASSLPTRGEQFF. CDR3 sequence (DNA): TGTGCCAGCAGTTTGCCCACCCGAGGCGAGCAGTTCTTC.

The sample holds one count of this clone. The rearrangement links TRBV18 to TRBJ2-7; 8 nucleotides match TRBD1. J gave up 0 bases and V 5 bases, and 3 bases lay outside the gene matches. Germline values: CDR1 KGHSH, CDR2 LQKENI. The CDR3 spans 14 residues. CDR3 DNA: TGTGCCAGCTCAAGGGACAGGAACTCCTACGAGCAGTACTTC. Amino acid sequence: CASSRDRNSYEQYF.

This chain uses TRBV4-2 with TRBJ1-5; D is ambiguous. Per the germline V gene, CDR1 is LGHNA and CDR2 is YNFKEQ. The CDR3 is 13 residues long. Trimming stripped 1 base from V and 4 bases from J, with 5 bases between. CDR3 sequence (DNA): TGTGCCAGCAGCCAAGGAGTAAATCAGCCCCAGCATTTT. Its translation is CASSQGVNQPQHF.

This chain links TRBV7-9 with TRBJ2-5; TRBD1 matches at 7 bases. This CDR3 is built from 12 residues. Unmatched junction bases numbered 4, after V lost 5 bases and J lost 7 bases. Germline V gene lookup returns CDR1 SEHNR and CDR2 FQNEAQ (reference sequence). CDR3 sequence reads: CASSGQESTQYF. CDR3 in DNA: TGTGCCAGCAGCGGACAGGAATCGACCCAGTACTTC.

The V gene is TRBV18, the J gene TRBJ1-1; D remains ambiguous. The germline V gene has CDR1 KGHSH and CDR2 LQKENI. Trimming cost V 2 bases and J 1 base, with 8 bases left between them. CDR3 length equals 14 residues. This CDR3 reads CASSPSEGNTEAFF. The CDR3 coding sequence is TGTGCCAGCTCACCATCGGAGGGGAACACTGAAGCTTTCTTT.

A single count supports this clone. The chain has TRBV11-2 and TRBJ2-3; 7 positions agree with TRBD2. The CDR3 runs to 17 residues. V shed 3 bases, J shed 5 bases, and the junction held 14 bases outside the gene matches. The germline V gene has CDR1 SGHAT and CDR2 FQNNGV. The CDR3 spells CASSLEVGRGIKDTQYF. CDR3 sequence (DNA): TGTGCCAGCAGCTTGGAGGTGGGGCGGGGGATAAAAGATACGCAGTATTTT.

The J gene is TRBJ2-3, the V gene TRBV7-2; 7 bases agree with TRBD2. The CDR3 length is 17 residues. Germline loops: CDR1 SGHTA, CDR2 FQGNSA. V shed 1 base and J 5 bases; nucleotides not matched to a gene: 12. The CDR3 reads CASSLVGGAGARDTQYF. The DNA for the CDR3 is TGTGCCAGCAGCTTAGTCGGTGGCGCGGGAGCGCGAGATACGCAGTATTTT.

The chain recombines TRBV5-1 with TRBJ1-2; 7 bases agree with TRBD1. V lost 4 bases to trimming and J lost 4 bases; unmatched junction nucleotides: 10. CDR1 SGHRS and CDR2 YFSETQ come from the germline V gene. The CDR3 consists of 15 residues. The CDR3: CASSEGTAGLYGYTF. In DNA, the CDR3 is TGCGCCAGCAGCGAAGGGACAGCCGGCCTCTATGGCTACACCTTC.

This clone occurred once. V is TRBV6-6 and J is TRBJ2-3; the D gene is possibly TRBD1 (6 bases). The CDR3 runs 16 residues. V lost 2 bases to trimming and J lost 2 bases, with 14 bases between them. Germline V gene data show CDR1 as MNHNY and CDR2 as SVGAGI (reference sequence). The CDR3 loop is CASSYPTGRSTDTQYF. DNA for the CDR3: TGTGCCAGCAGTTACCCCACAGGGAGATCCACAGATACGCAGTATTTT.

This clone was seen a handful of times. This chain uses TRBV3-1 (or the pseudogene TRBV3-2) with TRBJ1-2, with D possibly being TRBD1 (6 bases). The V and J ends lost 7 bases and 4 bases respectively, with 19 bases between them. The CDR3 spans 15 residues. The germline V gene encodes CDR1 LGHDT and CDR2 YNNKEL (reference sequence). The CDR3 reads CASTPGGREGYGYTF. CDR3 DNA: TGTGCCAGCACCCCGGGGGGCAGGGAGGGCTATGGCTACACCTTC.

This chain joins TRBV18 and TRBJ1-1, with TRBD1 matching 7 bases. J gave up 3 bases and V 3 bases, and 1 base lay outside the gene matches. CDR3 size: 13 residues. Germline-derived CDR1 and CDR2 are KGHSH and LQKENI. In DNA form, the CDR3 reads TGTGCCAGCTCACCTCAGGGGGACACTGAAGCTTTCTTT. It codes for CASSPQGDTEAFF.

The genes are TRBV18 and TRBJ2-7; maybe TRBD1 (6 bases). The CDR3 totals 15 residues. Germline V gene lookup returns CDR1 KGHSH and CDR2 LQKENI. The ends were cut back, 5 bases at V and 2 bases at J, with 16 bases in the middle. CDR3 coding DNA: TGTGCCAGCTCAAGGGGACAAGAAGAGACCTACGAGCAGTACTTC. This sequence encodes CASSRGQEETYEQYF.

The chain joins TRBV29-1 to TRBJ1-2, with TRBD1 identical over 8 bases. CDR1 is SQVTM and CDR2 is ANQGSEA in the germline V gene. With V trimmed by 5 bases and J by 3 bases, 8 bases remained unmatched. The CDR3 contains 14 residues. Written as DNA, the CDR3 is TGCAGCGTTATCCTAGGACAGGGTGACTATGGCTACACCTTC. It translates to CSVILGQGDYGYTF. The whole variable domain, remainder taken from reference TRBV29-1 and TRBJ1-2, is SAVISQKPSRDICQRGTSLTIQCQVDSQVTMMFWYRQQPGQSLTLIATANQGSEATYESGFVIDKFPISRPNLTFSTLTVSNMSPEDSSIYLCSVILGQGDYGYTFGSGTRLTVV.

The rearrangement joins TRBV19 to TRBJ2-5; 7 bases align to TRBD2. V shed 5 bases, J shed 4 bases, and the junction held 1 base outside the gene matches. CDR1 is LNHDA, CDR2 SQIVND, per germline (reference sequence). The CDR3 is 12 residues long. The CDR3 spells CASSAGVETQYF. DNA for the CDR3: TGTGCCAGTAGTGCGGGGGTAGAGACCCAGTACTTC.

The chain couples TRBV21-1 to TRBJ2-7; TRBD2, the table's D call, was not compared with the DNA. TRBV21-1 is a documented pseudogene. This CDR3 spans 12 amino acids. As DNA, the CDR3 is TGTGCCAGCAGCAAATGTGACGGGGGGCAGTACTTC. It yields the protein CASSKCDGGQYF.

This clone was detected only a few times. The CDR3 loop is CASNRTSGTGELFF. Here the CDR3 DNA reads TGCGCCAGTAATCGGACTAGCGGGACCGGGGAGCTGTTTTTT. This chain connects TRBV10-1 to TRBJ2-2; 11 nucleotides match TRBD2. The V segment lost 9 bases and the J segment 5 bases; nucleotides outside the gene matches: 5. Looked up from germline, CDR1 is WNHNN and CDR2 is SYGVQD (reference sequence). This CDR3 is 14 amino acids long.

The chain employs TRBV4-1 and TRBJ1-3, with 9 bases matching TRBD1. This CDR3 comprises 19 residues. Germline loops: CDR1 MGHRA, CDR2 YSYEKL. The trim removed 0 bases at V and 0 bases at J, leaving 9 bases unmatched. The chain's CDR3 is CASSQDPTGTGFSGNTIYF. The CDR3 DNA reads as TGCGCCAGCAGCCAAGACCCTACCGGGACAGGGTTCTCTGGAAACACCATATATTTT.

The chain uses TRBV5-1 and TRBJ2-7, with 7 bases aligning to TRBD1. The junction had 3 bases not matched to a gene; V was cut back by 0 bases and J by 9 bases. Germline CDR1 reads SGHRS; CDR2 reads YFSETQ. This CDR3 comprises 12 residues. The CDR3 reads CASSLGGQVQYF. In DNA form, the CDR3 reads TGCGCCAGCAGCTTGGGCGGACAGGTGCAGTACTTC.